The 29 T cell receptor beta chains in this list originate from one sample, sequenced in a study of response to subunit inactivated influenza vaccine. TCRdb called the RT-PCR reads again in MiXCR, with one record for every CDR3 protein. The sample carries around 490,000 distinct CDR3 sequences, approximately 7.7% recorded once. The material sequenced was PBMCs from blood, taken around 25 months after vaccination. The receptors originated from a man between 50 and 70 years old who received an inactivated influenza vaccine.

The sample holds many counts of this clonotype. The chain uses TRBV7-8 and TRBJ2-1; TRBD2 aligns across 13 bases. Looked up from germline, CDR1 is SGHVS and CDR2 is FQNEAQ. The CDR3 consists of 16 residues. Trimming took 5 bases from V and 7 from J; bases not matched to a gene: 8. In nucleotides, the CDR3 is TGTGCCAGCAGCCACCTACTAGCGGGAGGGTATAATGAGCAGTTCTTC. This sequence encodes CASSHLLAGGYNEQFF.

This clonotype was detected only a few times. The chain joins TRBV4-3 to TRBJ1-2, with 7 bases fitting TRBD1. CDR3 length: 19 residues. CDR1 is LGHNA, CDR2 YSLEER, per germline. The V gene end was trimmed by 0 bases and the J gene end by 8 bases; junction bases not matched to a gene: 21. The CDR3 DNA follows: TGCGCCAGCAGCCAAGATCTCCCGCCGAGGGGGCAGATGCTTTGGGGCTACACCTTC. This gives the protein CASSQDLPPRGQMLWGYTF.

The chain recombines TRBV6-5 with TRBJ2-7; D ambiguous. The V end lost 0 bases, the J end lost 1 base, and 7 bases lay between the germline ends. The CDR3 is 14 residues long. Germline V lookup: CDR1 MNHEY, CDR2 SVGAGI. CDR3 loop: CASSYSSRSYEQYF. CDR3 DNA sequence: TGTGCCAGCAGTTACTCGAGTCGGTCCTACGAGCAGTACTTC.

This sequence joins TRBV24-1 and TRBJ2-4, with 7 bases identical to TRBD2. The CDR3 loop spans 15 amino acids. CDR1 KGHDR and CDR2 SFDVKD come from the germline V gene. V lost 3 bases to trimming and J lost 4 bases; unmatched junction nucleotides: 5. The CDR3 sequence is CATSDHGSGKNIQYF. The CDR3 coding sequence is TGTGCCACCAGTGATCATGGTAGCGGGAAAAACATTCAGTACTTC.

The CDR3 DNA sequence: TGTGCCAGCAGCGCCCCCCCGGCATCATATGAGCAGTTCTTC. This gives the protein CASSAPPASYEQFF. The genes are TRBV9 and TRBJ2-1; no definite D call. Germline CDR1 and CDR2: SGDLS and YYNGEE. The CDR3 is 14 residues long. With 3 bases removed from V and 8 bases from J, the gap between germline ends came to 15 bases.

This clonotype was picked up a small number of times. The chain links TRBV3-1 to TRBJ2-5, with 13 bases lining up with TRBD2. The V gene's germline CDR1 is LGHDT and CDR2 YNNKEL (reference sequence). The CDR3 has 15 amino acids. V lost 11 bases, J lost 5 bases, and 11 bases stayed unmatched. The CDR3 nucleotides read TGTGCCTCGGGACTAGCGGGAAGGAGCGGCGAGACCCAGTACTTC. It codes for CASGLAGRSGETQYF.

The chain carries TRBV20-1 and TRBJ2-1; tentatively, D is TRBD2 (5 bases). Germline V gene sequence: CDR1 DFQATT, CDR2 SNEGSKA (reference sequence). The germline V and J ends were trimmed by 5 bases and 9 bases, with 23 bases remaining between them. The CDR3 runs to 15 residues. In DNA, the CDR3 is TGCAGTGCTCCTAGGACTGGTAGGGTTCGTGGTGAGCAGTTCTTC. It specifies CSAPRTGRVRGEQFF.

This clonotype has only a few counts. The chain is built from TRBV4-2 and TRBJ2-3; no clear D. Germline V CDR1 and CDR2: LGHNA, YNFKEQ. Trimming pared 1 base from V and 4 bases from J, leaving 9 bases between. The length of the CDR3 is 14 residues. The CDR3 DNA is TGTGCCAGCAGCCAAGGAAGGAAATCAGATACGCAGTATTTT. This gives the protein CASSQGRKSDTQYF.

This clonotype occurred a few times. The chain carries TRBV5-5 and TRBJ2-5; TRBD2 matches 11 bases. Germline values: CDR1 SGHKS, CDR2 YYEKEE (reference sequence). The CDR3 consists of 14 residues. The trim removed 5 bases at V and 7 bases at J, leaving 7 bases unmatched. CDR3 sequence: CASRVAGGIVTQYF. Here the CDR3 DNA reads TGTGCCAGCAGGGTAGCGGGGGGGATCGTGACCCAGTACTTC.

In nucleotides, the CDR3 is TGTGCCAGCTCACCTTCGAATAGCCGGAACACCGGGGAGCTGTTTTTT. Its protein is CASSPSNSRNTGELFF. The chain uses TRBV18 and TRBJ2-2; D is unresolved. The CDR3 has 16 residues. CDR1 is KGHSH and CDR2 is LQKENI in the germline V gene. Trimming removed 3 bases at V and 1 base at J, with 12 bases between.

V and J are TRBV5-1 and TRBJ2-7, with TRBD2 matching 16 bases. J gave up 12 bases and V 4 bases, and 10 bases lay outside the gene matches. The CDR3 runs to 15 residues. Germline V lookup: CDR1 SGHRS, CDR2 YFSETQ. CDR3 residues: CASSPAGTSGRASYF. The CDR3 DNA follows: TGCGCCAGCAGCCCAGCCGGGACTAGCGGGAGGGCTTCGTACTTC.

The genes are TRBV19 and TRBJ2-3; D unresolved. CDR1 is LNHDA, CDR2 SQIVND, per germline (reference sequence). Trimming stripped 7 bases from V and 4 bases from J, with 9 bases between. This CDR3 region has 12 residues. CDR3 sequence: CASKAGADTQYF. DNA for the CDR3: TGTGCCAGTAAAGCTGGTGCAGATACGCAGTATTTT.

The CDR3 sequence: CASSRAQVSTDTQYF. The CDR3 DNA reads TGTGCCAGCAGTCGAGCGCAGGTTAGCACAGATACGCAGTATTTT. The rearrangement joins TRBV28 to TRBJ2-3; D is ambiguous. The CDR3 is made up of 15 amino acids. Germline lookup yields CDR1 MDHEN and CDR2 SYDVKM. V lost 5 bases to trimming and J lost 0 bases, with 12 bases between them.

This clonotype was seen a few times. This chain connects TRBV19 to TRBJ2-1; D is possibly TRBD1 or TRBD2 (6 bases each). With 3 bases removed from V and 10 bases from J, the gap between germline ends came to 13 bases. CDR1 is LNHDA, CDR2 SQIVND, per germline (reference sequence). The CDR3 loop spans 13 amino acids. The CDR3 sequence is CASSMRKGGEQFF. The CDR3 nucleotides are TGTGCCAGTAGTATGAGAAAGGGGGGCGAGCAGTTCTTC.

This clonotype was seen a handful of times. The rearrangement uses TRBV29-1 and TRBJ2-7; 9 positions match TRBD2. This CDR3 has 15 amino acids. The germline V gene encodes CDR1 SQVTM and CDR2 ANQGSEA. J was trimmed by 4 bases and V by 2 bases; bases with no gene match: 9. The chain's CDR3 is CSVERRLAGEYEQYF. In nucleotides, the CDR3 is TGCAGCGTTGAACGCCGTTTAGCGGGGGAGTACGAGCAGTACTTC.

This clonotype appeared a few times. The gene calls are TRBV5-1 and TRBJ2-5; D is uncertain. Germline loops: CDR1 SGHRS, CDR2 YFSETQ. The CDR3 covers 14 residues. Trimming removed 1 base at V and 2 bases at J, with 9 bases between. The CDR3 region is CASSLSPLQETQYF. CDR3 DNA sequence: TGCGCCAGCAGCTTGAGTCCGCTGCAAGAGACCCAGTACTTC.

This clonotype has more than one count but fewer than ten. This chain links TRBV6-5 with TRBJ2-7, with D maybe TRBD1 (6 bases). Germline assignment: CDR1 MNHEY and CDR2 SVGAGI. The CDR3 runs 15 residues. The germline V and J ends were trimmed by 2 bases and 1 base, with 12 bases remaining between them. The CDR3 loop is CASSYGGGRSYEQYF. In DNA form, the CDR3 reads TGTGCCAGCAGTTACGGGGGCGGCAGGTCCTACGAGCAGTACTTC.

This clonotype was counted a few times. The V and J genes are TRBV25-1 and TRBJ1-6; D is ambiguous. The CDR3 sequence is 13 residues long. Trimming cost V 6 bases and J 4 bases, with 7 bases left between them. Germline V gene data show CDR1 as MGHDK and CDR2 as SYGVNS. Here the CDR3 DNA reads TGTGCCAGCAGGGAGGTTTATAATTCACCCCTCCACTTT. It yields the protein CASREVYNSPLHF. Supplemented by reference TRBV25-1 and TRBJ1-6, the full variable domain reads EADIYQTPRYLVIGTGKKITLECSQTMGHDKMYWYQQDPGMELHLIHYSYGVNSTEKGDLSSESTVSRIRTEHFPLTLESARPSHTSQYLCASREVYNSPLHFGNGTRLTVT.

Remarks on this clonotype: This may arise from a read error, as a much more abundant clone is one base away. The chain recombines TRBV2 with TRBJ2-1; D uncertain. Looked up from germline, CDR1 is SNHLY and CDR2 is FYNNEI. The CDR3 runs to 14 residues. Trimming took 2 bases from V and 10 from J, leaving 15 bases between them. The CDR3 DNA reads TGTGCCAGCAGTGAAATAGTAATGTGTGGAGAGCAGTTCTTC. It is translated as CASSEIVMCGEQFF.

The chain carries TRBV20-1 and TRBJ2-1, with D perhaps TRBD1 or TRBD2 (5 bases each). The germline V gene encodes CDR1 DFQATT and CDR2 SNEGSKA (reference sequence). Trimming pared 6 bases from V and 8 bases from J, leaving 17 bases between. This CDR3 region has 13 residues. The CDR3: CSAEGLRADEQFF. CDR3 coding DNA: TGCAGTGCCGAGGGTCTCAGGGCGGATGAGCAGTTCTTC.

The chain joins TRBV5-1 to TRBJ1-4; D possibly corresponds to TRBD1 (5 bases). The CDR3 has 16 amino acids. Trimming left V 4 bases short and J 5 bases short, with 18 bases between. From germline, CDR1 is SGHRS and CDR2 YFSETQ. The CDR3 DNA is TGCGCCAGCAGCATATCAGGGACGGTGAAAAATGAAAAACTGTTTTTT. This sequence encodes CASSISGTVKNEKLFF.

This clonotype occurred many times. This rearrangement joins TRBV3-1 to TRBJ1-1; D is ambiguous. The CDR3 is 15 amino acids. Germline CDR1 reads LGHDT; CDR2 reads YNNKEL (reference sequence). Trimming removed 0 bases from V and 4 bases from J, with 12 bases in between. CDR3 amino acids: CASSQELGFVTEAFF. The CDR3, as DNA: TGTGCCAGCAGCCAAGAGTTAGGGTTTGTCACTGAAGCTTTCTTT.

This clonotype has only a few counts. The genes are TRBV7-8 and TRBJ2-6; D gene ambiguous. The CDR3 runs 17 residues. The germline CDR1 and CDR2 sequences are SGHVS and FQNEAQ. Trimming pared 5 bases from V and 4 bases from J, leaving 18 bases between. CDR3 residues: CASSLERTVPGANVLTF. CDR3 coding DNA: TGTGCCAGCAGCCTAGAAAGGACCGTCCCCGGGGCCAACGTCCTGACTTTC.

This clonotype was detected only a few times. The chain recombines TRBV5-1 with TRBJ2-7; 8 bases align to TRBD2. The V gene's germline CDR1 is SGHRS and CDR2 YFSETQ. The CDR3 runs to 15 residues. J lost 7 bases, V lost 4 bases, and 13 bases had no gene match. The CDR3 here is CASSRMGLGAPEQYF. CDR3 sequence (DNA): TGCGCCAGCAGCCGCATGGGACTAGGGGCACCGGAGCAGTACTTC.

The rearrangement joins TRBV28 to TRBJ1-4; D gene ambiguous. The germline CDR1 and CDR2 sequences are MDHEN and SYDVKM. Trimming shortened V by 7 bases and J by 7 bases, and 10 bases separated the two germline ends. This CDR3 has 12 amino acids. For the CDR3, the DNA is TGTGCCAGCACTTCGGAGGGTGAAAAACTGTTTTTT. Translation gives CASTSEGEKLFF.

The chain uses TRBV27 and TRBJ2-7; 7 bases map to TRBD2. With 5 bases clipped from V and 7 bases from J, the junction kept 8 bases outside the gene matches. Germline CDR1 and CDR2: MNHEY and SMNVEV (reference sequence). The CDR3 contains 13 residues. The DNA of the CDR3 is TGTGCCAGCAGTCGGGCGGGAGTTGGGGAGCAGTACTTC. Translation: CASSRAGVGEQYF.

This clonotype was counted at least ten times. V and J are TRBV7-9 and TRBJ2-7; no definite D call. Germline CDR1 SEHNR, CDR2 FQNEAQ (reference sequence). The CDR3 is made up of 11 amino acids. V dropped 3 bases and J dropped 5 bases, with 5 bases sitting between them. The chain's CDR3 is CASSFADEQYF. The CDR3 nucleotides read TGTGCCAGCAGCTTCGCGGACGAGCAGTACTTC.

V usage is TRBV15 and J usage is TRBJ1-2; 11 bases are a match to TRBD1. CDR1 LNHNV and CDR2 YYDKDF come from the germline V gene (reference sequence). The CDR3 sequence is 16 residues long. The junction had 8 bases not matched to a gene; V was cut back by 4 bases and J by 4 bases. The CDR3 loop is CATSTGQGAFGYGYTF. The CDR3, as DNA: TGTGCCACCAGCACCGGACAGGGGGCTTTTGGCTATGGCTACACCTTC. The variable domain in full, completed from reference TRBV15 and TRBJ1-2, reads DAMVIQNPRYQVTQFGKPVTLSCSQTLNHNVMYWYQQKSSQAPKLLFHYYDKDFNNEADTPDNFQSRRPNTSFCFLDIRSPGLGDTAMYLCATSTGQGAFGYGYTFGSGTRLTVV.

The chain links TRBV3-1 to TRBJ2-3; D is possibly TRBD2 (5 bases). The CDR3 is 17 residues long. V lost 11 bases, J lost 0 bases, and 24 bases lay in between. Germline loops: CDR1 LGHDT, CDR2 YNNKEL (reference sequence). Written as DNA, the CDR3 is TGTGCCTGCTGCAAGCATGTCGCTAGGACTAGCACAGATACGCAGTATTTT. The encoded protein is CACCKHVARTSTDTQYF.